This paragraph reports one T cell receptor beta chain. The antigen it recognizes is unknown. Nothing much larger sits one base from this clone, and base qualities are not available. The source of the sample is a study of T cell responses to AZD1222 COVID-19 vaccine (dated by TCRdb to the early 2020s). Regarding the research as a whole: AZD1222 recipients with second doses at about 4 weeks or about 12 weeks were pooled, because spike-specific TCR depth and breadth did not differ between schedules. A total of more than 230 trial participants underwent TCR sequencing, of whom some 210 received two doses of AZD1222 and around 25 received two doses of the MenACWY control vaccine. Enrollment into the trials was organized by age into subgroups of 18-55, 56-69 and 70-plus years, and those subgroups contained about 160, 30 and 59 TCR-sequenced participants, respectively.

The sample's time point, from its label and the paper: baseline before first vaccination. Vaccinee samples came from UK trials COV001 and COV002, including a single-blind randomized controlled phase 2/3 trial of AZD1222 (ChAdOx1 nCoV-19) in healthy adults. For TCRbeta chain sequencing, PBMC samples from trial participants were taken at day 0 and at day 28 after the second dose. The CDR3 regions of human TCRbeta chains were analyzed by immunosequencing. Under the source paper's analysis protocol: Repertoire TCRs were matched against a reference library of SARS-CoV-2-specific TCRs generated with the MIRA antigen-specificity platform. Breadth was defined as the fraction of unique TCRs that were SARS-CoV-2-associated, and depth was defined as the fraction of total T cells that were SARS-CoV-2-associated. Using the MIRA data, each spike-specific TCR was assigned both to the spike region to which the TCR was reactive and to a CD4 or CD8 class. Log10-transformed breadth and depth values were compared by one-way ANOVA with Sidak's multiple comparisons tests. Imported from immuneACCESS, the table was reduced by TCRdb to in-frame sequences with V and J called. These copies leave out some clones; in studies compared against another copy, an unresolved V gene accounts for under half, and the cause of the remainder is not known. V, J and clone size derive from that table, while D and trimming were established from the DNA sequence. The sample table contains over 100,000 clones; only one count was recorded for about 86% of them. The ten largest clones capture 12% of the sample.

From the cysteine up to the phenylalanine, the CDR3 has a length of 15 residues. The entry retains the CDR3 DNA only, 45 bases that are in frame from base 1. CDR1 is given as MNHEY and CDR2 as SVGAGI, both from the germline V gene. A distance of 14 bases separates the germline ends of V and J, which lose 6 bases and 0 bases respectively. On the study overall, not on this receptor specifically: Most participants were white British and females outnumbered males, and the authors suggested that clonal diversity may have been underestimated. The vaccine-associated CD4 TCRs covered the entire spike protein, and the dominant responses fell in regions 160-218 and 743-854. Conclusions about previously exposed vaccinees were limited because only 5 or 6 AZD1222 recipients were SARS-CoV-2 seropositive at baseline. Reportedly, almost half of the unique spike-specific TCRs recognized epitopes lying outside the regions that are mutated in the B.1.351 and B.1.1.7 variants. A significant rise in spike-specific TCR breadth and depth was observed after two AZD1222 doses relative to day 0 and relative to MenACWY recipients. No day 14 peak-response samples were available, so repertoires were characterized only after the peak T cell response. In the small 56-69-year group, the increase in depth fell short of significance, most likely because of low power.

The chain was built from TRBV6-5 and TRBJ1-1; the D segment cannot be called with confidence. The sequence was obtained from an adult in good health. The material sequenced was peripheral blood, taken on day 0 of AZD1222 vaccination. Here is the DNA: TGTGCCAGCAGCTTACCATCCCCAATGAACACTGAAGCTTTCTTT. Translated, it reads CASSLPSPMNTEAFF.